This TCR beta chain was sequenced in a study of CD8+CD57+ T cells in acquired aplastic anemia. The overall study: Sorted CD4+ and CD8+ cells yielded roughly 3 ug of DNA on average. Whole-study findings and limits: CD8+ Simpson's diversity showed no significant patient-control difference.

As regards this clonotype: Antigen: not known.

Patients included in sequencing had previously demonstrated CD8+CD57+ cell expansion by flow cytometry. Between the trimmed V and J ends, which lost 5 bases and 10 bases, there was a span of 18 bases. Germline V gene lookup returns CDR1 DFQATT and CDR2 SNEGSKA (reference sequence). The CDR3 spans 12 residues. CDR3 and TCR beta VDJ profiling relied on a genomic DNA template. TCRdb reprocessed the reads with MiXCR, giving one entry per CDR3 protein. The table records 150,000 to 200,000 distinct CDR3 sequences, 71% of them present only once. Sequencing input: sorted CD4+, CD8+, or CD8+CD57+ T cells (not recorded which) from PBMCs. The chain has TRBV20-1 and TRBJ2-7; possibly TRBD1 for D (6 bases). The clonotype comes from a human donor with aplastic anemia. The CDR3 nucleotides are TGCAGTGCTGAGACAGGTTATACGGACCAGTACTTC. Its protein product is CSAETGYTDQYF.